A selection of T cell receptor beta chains follows, all from one sample in a study of blood T cell repertoires in COVID-19. Generated by immunoSEQ multiplex PCR, the TCRdb table keeps only in-frame clones and is missing some. Among about 99,000 clones listed, 84% were seen once. Source material: peripheral blood. The source of these receptors is a man between 65 and 85 years old with active or convalescent COVID-19. Both conserved end residues are part of each CDR3. A D gene is named only where the DNA matches it firmly. Clone size appears in some rows only: once, few, many, or a class for an expanded clone.

v_call	j_call	d_call	clone_size	cdr3_aa	cdr3_nt
TRBV3-1/TRBV3-2	TRBJ1-6	TRBD1	NA	CASSQLRQGFPLHF	TGTGCCAGCAGCCAACTGCGACAGGGATTCCCCCTCCACTTT
TRBV28	TRBJ1-4	TRBD1	NA	CASTPGTGREKLFF	TGTGCCAGCACCCCTGGGACAGGGCGAGAAAAACTGTTTTTT
TRBV11-3	TRBJ1-6	TRBD1	few	CASSLPTGGNSPLHF	TGTGCCAGCAGCCTACCGACAGGGGGGAATTCACCCCTCCACTTT
TRBV11-2	TRBJ1-1	NA	NA	CASSFRVMNTEAFF	TGTGCCAGCAGCTTTCGGGTCATGAACACTGAAGCTTTCTTT
TRBV24-1	TRBJ1-2	TRBD1	NA	CATSDPGQAKTF	TGTGCCACCAGTGACCCGGGACAGGCTAAGACCTTC
TRBV19	TRBJ1-1	NA	NA	CASTPDSRNTEAFF	TGTGCCAGTACCCCGGACAGCCGAAACACTGAAGCTTTCTTT
TRBV6-1	TRBJ1-6	NA	few	CASSEARPGNNSPLHF	TGTGCCAGCAGTGAAGCGCGTCCAGGAAATAATTCACCCCTCCACTTT
TRBV18	TRBJ2-7	NA	NA	CASSPNTASYEQYF	TGTGCCAGCTCACCTAACACAGCCTCCTACGAGCAGTACTTC
TRBV7-2	TRBJ1-2	NA	NA	CASSLGHRNYGYTF	TGTGCCAGCAGCTTAGGGCACCGTAACTATGGCTACACCTTC
TRBV7-2	TRBJ1-3	NA	NA	CASSLGVTGSSGNTIYF	TGTGCCAGCAGCTTAGGGGTGACTGGGAGCTCTGGAAACACCATATATTTT
TRBV7-9	TRBJ1-2	NA	few	CASSHSTGSTIYGYTF	TGTGCCAGCAGCCACTCTACGGGAAGTACAATATATGGCTACACCTTC
TRBV5-4	TRBJ1-2	NA	NA	CASSLEGVTANGYTF	TGTGCCAGCAGCTTGGAGGGGGTGACGGCTAATGGCTACACCTTC
TRBV21-1	TRBJ2-1	NA	NA	CASSKTRYGQFF	TGTGCCAGCAGCAAAACTAGGTATGGGCAGTTCTTC
TRBV5-6	TRBJ2-7	TRBD1	NA	CASSLVSGTGDYEQYF	TGTGCCAGCAGCTTGGTTTCTGGGACAGGGGACTACGAGCAGTACTTC
TRBV9	TRBJ2-2	NA	NA	CASSPRSSTGELFF	TGTGCCAGCAGCCCAAGATCCAGCACCGGGGAGCTGTTTTTT
TRBV29-1	TRBJ2-2	NA	NA	CSVVPTNTGELFF	TGCAGCGTTGTACCTACTAACACCGGGGAGCTGTTTTTT
TRBV4-1	TRBJ2-5	TRBD2	NA	CASSQIPGLAGGRETQYF	TGCGCCAGCAGCCAAATACCGGGACTAGCGGGGGGGCGGGAGACCCAGTACTTC
TRBV25-1	TRBJ1-1	NA	NA	CASSEERRAFF	TGTGCCAGCAGTGAAGAGCGTAGGGCTTTCTTT
TRBV5-4	TRBJ1-2	NA	NA	CASSLAKTAYYGYTF	TGTGCCAGCAGCTTGGCAAAAACAGCCTACTATGGCTACACCTTC
TRBV28	TRBJ1-2	TRBD1	NA	CASSLEISGGPGYTF	TGTGCCAGCAGTTTGGAGATTTCAGGGGGCCCGGGCTACACCTTC
TRBV10-3	TRBJ1-1	TRBD1	NA	CAISRAGQGANEAFF	TGTGCCATCAGTAGGGCTGGACAGGGGGCAAATGAAGCTTTCTTT
TRBV30	TRBJ2-1	NA	few	CAWRDRRGSSYNEQFF	TGTGCCTGGAGGGACCGAAGGGGGAGCTCCTACAATGAGCAGTTCTTC
TRBV19	TRBJ1-4	NA	NA	CASSNRQATNEKLFF	TGTGCCAGTAGTAACCGACAGGCAACTAATGAAAAACTGTTTTTT
TRBV18	TRBJ2-2	NA	few	CASSPGWGSNTGELFF	TGTGCCAGCTCACCTGGATGGGGCTCGAACACCGGGGAGCTGTTTTTT
TRBV28	TRBJ1-2	TRBD1	NA	CATGLGTGRNYGYTF	TGTGCCACGGGCCTCGGGACAGGGAGGAACTATGGCTACACCTTC
TRBV5-4	TRBJ2-5	NA	NA	CASSLEAGRLRNQETQYF	TGTGCCAGCAGCTTGGAAGCGGGCAGATTAAGAAACCAAGAGACCCAGTACTTC
TRBV19	TRBJ1-4	NA	NA	CASADPEATNEKLFF	TGTGCCAGTGCTGACCCCGAGGCAACTAATGAAAAACTGTTTTTT
TRBV18	TRBJ2-3	TRBD2	NA	CASSPGLAGDTQYF	TGTGCCAGCTCACCAGGGCTAGCGGGAGATACGCAGTATTTT
TRBV7-9	TRBJ2-1	TRBD2	NA	CASSLIGGGASNEQFF	TGTGCCAGCAGCTTAATCGGCGGGGGGGCCTCAAATGAGCAGTTCTTC
TRBV4-3	TRBJ1-2	TRBD1	NA	CASSQRSGTVVAGGYTF	TGCGCCAGCAGCCAACGATCCGGGACAGTTGTCGCGGGTGGCTACACCTTC
TRBV19	TRBJ1-5	NA	NA	CASRLPGSNQPQHF	TGTGCCAGTAGGCTCCCGGGGAGCAATCAGCCCCAGCATTTT
TRBV2	TRBJ2-5	TRBD2	NA	CASSTLAGGRETQYF	TGTGCCAGCAGCACACTAGCGGGGGGCCGGGAGACCCAGTACTTC
TRBV6-5	TRBJ2-5	NA	NA	CASSRVQETQYF	TGTGCCAGCAGCAGGGTCCAAGAGACCCAGTACTTC
TRBV6-5	TRBJ1-4	TRBD1	NA	CATMRDRTEKLFF	TGTGCCACCATGCGGGACAGGACCGAAAAACTGTTTTTT
TRBV30	TRBJ2-1	TRBD1	NA	CAWSRTGPFNEQFF	TGTGCCTGGAGTCGGACAGGACCCTTCAATGAGCAGTTCTTC
TRBV28	TRBJ1-1	TRBD1	NA	CASSNRGWGNTEAFF	TGTGCCAGCAGTAACAGGGGTTGGGGGAACACTGAAGCTTTCTTT
TRBV11-2	TRBJ2-7	NA	NA	CASSFATGGVEQYF	TGTGCCAGCAGCTTCGCCACAGGTGGAGTCGAGCAGTACTTC
TRBV11-3	TRBJ2-1	TRBD1	NA	CASSPGQGVYNEQFF	TGTGCCAGCAGCCCGGGACAGGGGGTATACAATGAGCAGTTCTTC
TRBV27	TRBJ2-1	NA	few	CASRTQGAEQFF	TGTGCCAGCAGAACACAGGGTGCTGAGCAGTTCTTC
TRBV28	TRBJ1-5	NA	few	CASSPVDNHQPQHF	TGTGCCAGCAGTCCGGTGGACAACCATCAGCCCCAGCATTTT
TRBV7-9	TRBJ1-2	NA	once	CASSSGQPALSPYGYTF	TGTGCCAGCAGCTCAGGACAGCCCGCCCTTTCTCCTTATGGCTACACCTTC
TRBV21-1	TRBJ1-1	NA	NA	CARVAPEAFF	TGCGCCAGGGTGGCTCCTGAAGCTTTCTTT
TRBV6-5	TRBJ1-4	NA	NA	CASSYRGGSTNEKLFF	TGTGCCAGCAGTTACCGTGGCGGATCAACTAATGAAAAACTGTTTTTT
TRBV5-1	TRBJ1-1	NA	few	CASSRESAEAFF	TGCGCCAGCAGCCGAGAGTCGGCTGAAGCTTTCTTT
TRBV6-1	TRBJ1-2	NA	NA	CASSERGLDGYTF	TGTGCCAGCAGTGAACGGGGTCTTGATGGCTACACCTTC
TRBV2	TRBJ1-1	TRBD1	NA	CASRGDRLNTEAFF	TGTGCCAGCAGAGGGGACAGATTGAACACTGAAGCTTTCTTT
TRBV5-1	TRBJ2-5	NA	once	CASSLEGSRGTETQYF	TGCGCCAGCAGCTTGGAGGGTAGCAGGGGTACGGAGACCCAGTACTTC
TRBV19	TRBJ1-6	TRBD1	NA	CASSVDRDSPLHF	TGTGCCAGTAGTGTCGACAGGGATTCACCCCTCCACTTT
TRBV28	TRBJ1-1	NA	NA	CASSLWGLTEMNTEAFF	TGTGCCAGCAGTTTATGGGGCTTGACAGAGATGAACACTGAAGCTTTCTTT
TRBV2	TRBJ1-5	NA	NA	CASRATGYSNQPQHF	TGTGCCAGCAGGGCGACAGGTTATAGCAATCAGCCCCAGCATTTT
TRBV24-1	TRBJ2-6	NA	NA	CATAASGANVLTF	TGTGCCACGGCGGCCTCTGGGGCCAACGTCCTGACTTTC